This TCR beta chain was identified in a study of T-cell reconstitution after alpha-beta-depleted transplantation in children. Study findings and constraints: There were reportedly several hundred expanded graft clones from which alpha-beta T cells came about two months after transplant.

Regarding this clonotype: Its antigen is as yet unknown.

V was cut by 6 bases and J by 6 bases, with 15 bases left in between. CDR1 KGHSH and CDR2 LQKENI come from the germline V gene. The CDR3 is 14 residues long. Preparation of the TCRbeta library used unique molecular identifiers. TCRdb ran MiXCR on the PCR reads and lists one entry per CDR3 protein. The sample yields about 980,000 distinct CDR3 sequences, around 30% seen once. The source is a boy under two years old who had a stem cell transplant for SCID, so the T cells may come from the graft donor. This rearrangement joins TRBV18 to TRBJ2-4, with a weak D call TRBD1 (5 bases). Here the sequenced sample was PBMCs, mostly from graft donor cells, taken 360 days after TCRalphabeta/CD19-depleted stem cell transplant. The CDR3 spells CASSTDSVGNIQYF. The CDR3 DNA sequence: TGTGCCAGCTCGACCGACAGTGTGGGAAACATTCAGTACTTC.